This TCR beta chain comes out of a study of blood T cells in healthy people across ages. Study-wide results and caveats: Compared with aged donors, long-lived donors showed fewer expanded clones, suggesting selection. Possibly confounding the expanded clonotype changes was the fact that donor CMV status was unknown.

Trimming took off 8 bases at V and 5 bases at J, with 10 bases between the two ends. The CDR3 totals 12 residues. Then a second PCR, running roughly 7 to 12 cycles, was carried out with a sample-barcoded 5' primer and a J-beta primer mix. Every single cDNA molecule received a tag from a template-switch adaptor with 12 random nucleotides. TCRdb analysed the 5' RACE reads with MiXCR anew, one entry per CDR3 protein. The table records 790,000 or so distinct CDR3 sequences, about half of them present only once. As regards this clonotype: The antigen remains unidentified.

Input material: blood. The chain joins TRBV12-3 or TRBV12-4 to TRBJ2-1; no reliable D call. This TCR derives from a man at least 80 years old in good health. This CDR3 reads CASQRANNEQFF. CDR3 nucleotide sequence: TGTGCCAGCCAACGCGCGAACAATGAGCAGTTCTTC.